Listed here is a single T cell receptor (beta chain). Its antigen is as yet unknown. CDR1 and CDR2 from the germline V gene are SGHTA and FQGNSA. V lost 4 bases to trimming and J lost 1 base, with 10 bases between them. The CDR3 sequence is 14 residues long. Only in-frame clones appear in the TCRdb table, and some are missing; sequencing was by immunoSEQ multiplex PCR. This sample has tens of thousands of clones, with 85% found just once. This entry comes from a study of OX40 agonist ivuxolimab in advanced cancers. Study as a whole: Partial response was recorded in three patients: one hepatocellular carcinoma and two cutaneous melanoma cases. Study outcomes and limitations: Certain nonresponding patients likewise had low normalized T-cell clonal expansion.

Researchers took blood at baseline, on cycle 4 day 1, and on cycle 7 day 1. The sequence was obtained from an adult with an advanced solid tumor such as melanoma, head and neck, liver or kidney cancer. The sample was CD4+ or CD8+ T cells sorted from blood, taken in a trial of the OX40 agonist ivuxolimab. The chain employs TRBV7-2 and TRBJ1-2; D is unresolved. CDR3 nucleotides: TGTGCCAGCAGCTCTAGCAGAGATAACTATGGCTACACCTTC. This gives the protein CASSSSRDNYGYTF.